This T cell receptor (beta chain) was captured in a study of blood T cell repertoires in COVID-19. The wider study: T cells, B-cell-depleted T cells, or PBMCs supplied cDNA or gDNA.

The V gene lost 3 bases and the J gene lost 0 bases, with 5 bases spanning the gap. CDR3 size: 13 residues. Germline V gives CDR1 KGHSH, CDR2 LQKENI. Libraries were prepared by immunoSEQ multiplex PCR; TCRdb keeps only in-frame clonotypes and omits some of them. Found here are approximately 54,000 clones, 86% of them singletons; the top ten hold about 4.2%. The specimen was peripheral blood. This TCR was recovered from a man at least 80 years old with active COVID-19. This chain uses TRBV18 with TRBJ1-1, with TRBD1 as a possible D gene (5 bases). Here the CDR3 DNA reads TGTGCCAGCTCACCGACAGTGAACACTGAAGCTTTCTTT. Protein: CASSPTVNTEAFF.